Sequencing of this T cell receptor beta chain was carried out in a study of vaccination and CD4 T cells after COVID-19. V was cut by 4 bases and J by 4 bases, with 12 bases left in between. CDR3 length: 14 residues. The germline V gene encodes CDR1 MGHDK and CDR2 SYGVNS. Treatment described: 10-day PBMC culture with coronavirus spike peptide pools or control peptides (ViraFEST assay). At both days 3 and 7, half the medium was replaced with fresh IL-2 medium. The Oncomine TCR Beta short-read assay was what sequenced the DNA obtained from cultured CD4+ T cells. The authors extracted genomic DNA from cultured CD4+ T cells. Using its own MiXCR run on the PCR reads, TCRdb lists one record per CDR3 protein. The sample comprises about 19,000 distinct CDR3 sequences, about half of which are singletons, and around 9.6% rests with the top ten. As concerns this clonotype: Its antigen remains unidentified.

Sequenced here: CD4+ T cells from blood, cultured in vitro, sampled before SARS-CoV-2 vaccination. The chain recombines TRBV25-1 with TRBJ2-3; D is ambiguous. This sequence originates from a human donor who had recovered from COVID-19. The CDR3: CASSGPRLSDTQYF. The CDR3 region has the DNA TGTGCCAGCAGTGGCCCCAGACTGTCAGATACGCAGTATTTT.